A selection of T cell receptor beta chains follows, all from one sample in a study of T-cell memory formation after mild COVID-19. TCRdb reprocessed the 5' RACE reads via MiXCR and lists one record per CDR3 protein. The data show 200,000 or so distinct CDR3 sequences, around 8.8% seen once. Sequenced input: PBMCs or a T cell subset sorted from them (not recorded which). Receptors were obtained from a man in his late teens or twenties who had mild COVID-19 (a few samples of this study predate the infection). Cell type and time point are not known. Both conserved end residues are part of each CDR3. D genes are given only for firm matches. Size tells how often a clone was seen (once, few, many) or the class of an expanded clone, and some rows leave it out.

size	V	length	D	J	DNA	CDR3
once	TRBV7-9	15	TRBD1	TRBJ2-2	TGTGCCACACTGCCGGGACAGAAGAACACCGGGGAGCTGTTTTTT	CATLPGQKNTGELFF
NA	TRBV4-2	16	NA	TRBJ2-3	TGTGCCAGCAGCCAAGATCACAGGGGGGGGACAGATACGCAGTATTTT	CASSQDHRGGTDTQYF
NA	TRBV30	14	NA	TRBJ1-6	TGTGCCTGGACTCCGGACGGTACCAATTCACCCCTCCACTTT	CAWTPDGTNSPLHF
NA	TRBV20-1	14	NA	TRBJ2-1	TGCAGTGCTTCTTTGGGGGGTTTTCTTAATGAGCAGTTCTTC	CSASLGGFLNEQFF
NA	TRBV4-3	13	TRBD2	TRBJ2-5	TGCGCCAGCAGTATAGCGGGGGTGGAGACCCAGTACTTC	CASSIAGVETQYF
few	TRBV12-3/TRBV12-4	16	TRBD1	TRBJ2-3	TGTGCCAGCACAACCGGGACAGGGACCTACACAGATACGCAGTATTTT	CASTTGTGTYTDTQYF
many	TRBV6-5	13	NA	TRBJ2-1	TGTGCCAGCAGACTGGGACGGTACAATGAGCAGTTCTTC	CASRLGRYNEQFF
NA	TRBV4-3	14	NA	TRBJ2-7	TGCGCCAGCAGCCAAGAGCTGGGACATTACGAGCAGTACTTC	CASSQELGHYEQYF
few	TRBV2	18	TRBD1	TRBJ2-3	TGTGCCAGCAGTGGAGGACAGGGGAACCTCCCCCACACAGATACGCAGTATTTT	CASSGGQGNLPHTDTQYF
few	TRBV7-2	14	NA	TRBJ2-5	TGTGCCAGCAGCTACCGTCTGGGCGGGGAGACCCAGTACTTC	CASSYRLGGETQYF
few	TRBV4-3	14	NA	TRBJ1-1	TGCGCCAGCAGCCAAGATACGGGAAGGACTGAAGCTTTCTTT	CASSQDTGRTEAFF
many	TRBV5-1	13	NA	TRBJ2-3	TGCGCCAGCAGCTCGACTAGCACAGATACGCAGTATTTT	CASSSTSTDTQYF
NA	TRBV10-3	14	NA	TRBJ2-2	TGTGCCATCAAAAGAACGGGGGAGGACGGGGAGCTGTTTTTT	CAIKRTGEDGELFF
few	TRBV27	15	NA	TRBJ1-5	TGTGCCAGCAGTTTAACCCCCTTTGGTAATCAGCCCCAGCATTTT	CASSLTPFGNQPQHF
few	TRBV6-6	15	NA	TRBJ1-1	TGTGCCAGCAGTTACTCGTCTCCAGAGGGGACTGAAGCTTTCTTT	CASSYSSPEGTEAFF
few	TRBV6-5	14	NA	TRBJ1-1	TGTGCCAGCAGGATGCCACGGGACCGCTCCCCGGCTTTCTTT	CASRMPRDRSPAFF
many	TRBV4-2	17	TRBD2	TRBJ2-4	TGTGCCAGCAGCCAAGCTTCTAGCGGGTCGGCCAAAAACATTCAGTACTTC	CASSQASSGSAKNIQYF
many	TRBV7-9	13	TRBD1	TRBJ2-7	TGTGCCAGCAGCCTACAGGGGGCGAAGGAGCAGTACTTC	CASSLQGAKEQYF
many	TRBV14	13	NA	TRBJ2-5	TGTGCCAGCAGCCAAGATGCCGCGCGACCCCAGTACTTC	CASSQDAARPQYF
few	TRBV20-1	14	TRBD2	TRBJ2-5	TGCAGTGCTAGTTCGGCGGGGGGGCCTGAGACCCAGTACTTC	CSASSAGGPETQYF
NA	TRBV3-1	11	NA	TRBJ2-4	TGTGCCAGCAGCCAAGTCAACATTCAGTACTTC	CASSQVNIQYF
many	TRBV5-1	14	TRBD1	TRBJ1-6	TGCGCCAGCAGACGGACAGGGGAGCGATCACCCCTCCACTTT	CASRRTGERSPLHF
few	TRBV3-1	16	NA	TRBJ2-1	TGTGCCAGCAGCCAAGAAGAGGGGAGTTGGTCCAATGAGCAGTTCTTC	CASSQEEGSWSNEQFF
NA	TRBV3-1	13	NA	TRBJ1-6	TGTGCCAGCAGCCAAGGGGACACCCGGTCCCTCCACTTT	CASSQGDTRSLHF
NA	TRBV19	14	NA	TRBJ2-6	TGTGCCAGGCCGCGGCGGACTGGGGCCAACGTCCTGACTTTC	CARPRRTGANVLTF
few	TRBV9	14	NA	TRBJ2-3	TGTGCCAGCAGCGGGGGGCGGGGGACAGATACGCAGTATTTT	CASSGGRGTDTQYF
NA	TRBV29-1	14	TRBD1	TRBJ2-1	TGCAGCGTTGAAAACAGGGGTACCTACAATGAGCAGTTCTTC	CSVENRGTYNEQFF
many	TRBV5-1	13	NA	TRBJ2-3	TGCGCCAGCAGCACCCAGAGCACAGATACGCAGTATTTT	CASSTQSTDTQYF
many	TRBV5-5	15	NA	TRBJ2-7	TGTGCCAGCAGCATGATTACGTCCGGGACCTACGAGCAGTACTTC	CASSMITSGTYEQYF
few	TRBV11-2	14	TRBD1	TRBJ1-2	TGTGCCAGCAGCTCCTTGGACAGGGTCTATGGCTACACCTTC	CASSSLDRVYGYTF
many	TRBV5-1	15	NA	TRBJ2-5	TGCGCCAGCTCCGGGGTGGGGGACCTCCAAGAGACCCAGTACTTC	CASSGVGDLQETQYF
NA	TRBV12-3/TRBV12-4	14	TRBD1	TRBJ2-7	TGTGCCAGCAGTTTACCGACAGGGGACTACGAGCAGTACTTC	CASSLPTGDYEQYF
few	TRBV4-1	15	NA	TRBJ1-1	TGCGCCAGCAGCCAGGGCCCAGGGTACCCAAATGAAGCTTTCTTT	CASSQGPGYPNEAFF
few	TRBV20-1	13	NA	TRBJ1-1	TGCAGTGCGGCCAAGACCCGGAACACTGAAGCTTTCTTT	CSAAKTRNTEAFF
NA	TRBV20-1	13	TRBD1	TRBJ1-6	TGCAGTGCGGCAGGGGGGCCCAATTCACCCCTCCACTTT	CSAAGGPNSPLHF
few	TRBV6-1	15	TRBD1	TRBJ1-6	TGTGCCAGCAGTGAACTAGGACAGGGGCGGACACCCCTCCACTTT	CASSELGQGRTPLHF
NA	TRBV15	14	TRBD1	TRBJ1-4	TGTGCCACCAGCAGAGCCCAGGGGGGGGGGAAACTGTTTTTT	CATSRAQGGGKLFF
NA	TRBV11-2	15	TRBD1	TRBJ1-6	TGTGCCAGCAGCTGGGGGGACAGGGCGCATTCACCCCTCCACTTT	CASSWGDRAHSPLHF
NA	TRBV7-3	15	NA	TRBJ2-2	TGTGCCAGCAGCTCTTCTCTTAGGGAAACCGGGGAGCTGTTTTTT	CASSSSLRETGELFF
NA	TRBV29-1	15	NA	TRBJ2-1	TGCAGCGTTGAAGGCGGAAGCTTTTTCTACAATGAGCAGTTCTTC	CSVEGGSFFYNEQFF